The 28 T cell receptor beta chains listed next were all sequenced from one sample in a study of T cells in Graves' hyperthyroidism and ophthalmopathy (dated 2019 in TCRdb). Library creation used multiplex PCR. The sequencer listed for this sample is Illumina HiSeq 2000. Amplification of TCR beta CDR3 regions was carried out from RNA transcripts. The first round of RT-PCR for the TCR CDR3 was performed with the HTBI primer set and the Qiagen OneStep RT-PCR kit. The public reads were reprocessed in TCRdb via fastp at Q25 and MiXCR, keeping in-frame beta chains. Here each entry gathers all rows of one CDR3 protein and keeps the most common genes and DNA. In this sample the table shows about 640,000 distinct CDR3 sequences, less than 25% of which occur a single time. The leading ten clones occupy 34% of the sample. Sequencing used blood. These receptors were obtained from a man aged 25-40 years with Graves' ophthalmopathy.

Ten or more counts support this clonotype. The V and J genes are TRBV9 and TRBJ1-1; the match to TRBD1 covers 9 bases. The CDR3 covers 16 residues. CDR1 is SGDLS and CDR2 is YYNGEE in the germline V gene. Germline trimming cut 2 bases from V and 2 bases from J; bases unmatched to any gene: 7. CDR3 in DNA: TGTGCCAGCAGCGTCAGTCCGGGACAGGGCAACACTGAAGCTTTCTTT. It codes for CASSVSPGQGNTEAFF.

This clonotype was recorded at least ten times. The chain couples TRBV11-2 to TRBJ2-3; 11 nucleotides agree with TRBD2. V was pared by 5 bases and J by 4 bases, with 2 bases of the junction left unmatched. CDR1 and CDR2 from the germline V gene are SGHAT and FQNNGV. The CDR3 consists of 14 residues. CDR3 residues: CASSRSGRADTQYF. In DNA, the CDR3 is TGTGCCAGCAGCCGTAGCGGGAGGGCAGATACGCAGTATTTT.

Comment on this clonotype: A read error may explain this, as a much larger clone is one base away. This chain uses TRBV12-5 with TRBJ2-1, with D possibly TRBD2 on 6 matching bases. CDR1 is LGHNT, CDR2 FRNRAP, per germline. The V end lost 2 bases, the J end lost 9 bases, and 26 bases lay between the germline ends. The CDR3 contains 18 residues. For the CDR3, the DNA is TGTGCTAGTGGTTTGTACAGAGGCGGGAACCTCAATTCTGGTGAGCAGTTCTTC. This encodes CASGLYRGGNLNSGEQFF.

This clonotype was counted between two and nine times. DNA for the CDR3: TGCAGCGTTGAAGATCTTGCCCAGGGCAGGGGGCGGCGGATCACTGAAGCTTTCTTT. Its protein is CSVEDLAQGRGRRITEAFF. This chain links TRBV29-1 with TRBJ1-1; TRBD1 agrees at 8 bases. J lost 4 bases, V lost 0 bases, and 19 bases had no gene match. CDR1 is SQVTM, CDR2 ANQGSEA, per germline. The CDR3 runs to 19 residues. The variable domain in full, with the rest retrieved from reference TRBV29-1 and TRBJ1-1, is SAVISQKPSRDICQRGTSLTIQCQVDSQVTMMFWYRQQPGQSLTLIATANQGSEATYESGFVIDKFPISRPNLTFSTLTVSNMSPEDSSIYLCSVEDLAQGRGRRITEAFFGQGTRLTVV.

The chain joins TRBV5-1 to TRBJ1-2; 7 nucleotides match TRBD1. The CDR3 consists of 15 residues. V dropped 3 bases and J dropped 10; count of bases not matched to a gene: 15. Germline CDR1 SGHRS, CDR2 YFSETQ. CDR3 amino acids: CASSSNPDRDIDYTF. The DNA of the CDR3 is TGCGCCAGCAGCTCCAATCCCGACAGGGACATCGACTACACCTTC.

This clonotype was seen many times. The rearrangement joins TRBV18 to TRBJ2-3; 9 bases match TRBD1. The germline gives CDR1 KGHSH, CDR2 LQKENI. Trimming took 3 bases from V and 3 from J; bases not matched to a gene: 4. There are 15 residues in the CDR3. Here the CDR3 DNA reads TGTGCCAGCTCACCCGCCGGGACAGGGACAGATACGCAGTATTTT. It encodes CASSPAGTGTDTQYF.

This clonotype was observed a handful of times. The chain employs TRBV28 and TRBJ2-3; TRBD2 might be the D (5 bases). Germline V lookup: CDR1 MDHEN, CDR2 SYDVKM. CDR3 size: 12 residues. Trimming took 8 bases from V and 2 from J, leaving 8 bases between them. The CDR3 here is CASGSTTDTQYF. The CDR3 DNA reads TGTGCCAGCGGGAGTACCACAGATACGCAGTATTTT.

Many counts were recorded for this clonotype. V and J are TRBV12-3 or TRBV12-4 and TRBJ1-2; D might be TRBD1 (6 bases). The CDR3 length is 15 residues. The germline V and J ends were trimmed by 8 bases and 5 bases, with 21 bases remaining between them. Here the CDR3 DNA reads TGTGCCAGCTCCCCTGGGGGCCGCGGGGCATATGGCTACACCTTC. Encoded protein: CASSPGGRGAYGYTF.

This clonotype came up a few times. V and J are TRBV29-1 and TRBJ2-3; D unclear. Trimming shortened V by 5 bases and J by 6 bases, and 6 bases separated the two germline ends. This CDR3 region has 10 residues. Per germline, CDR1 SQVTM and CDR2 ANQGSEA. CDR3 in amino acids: CSVHMDTQYF. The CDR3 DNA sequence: TGCAGCGTTCATATGGATACGCAGTATTTT.

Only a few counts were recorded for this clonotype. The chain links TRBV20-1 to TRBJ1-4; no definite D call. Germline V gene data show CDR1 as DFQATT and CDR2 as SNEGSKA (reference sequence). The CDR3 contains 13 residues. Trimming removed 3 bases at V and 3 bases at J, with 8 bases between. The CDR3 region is CSASYSPNEKLFF. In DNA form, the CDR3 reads TGCAGTGCTAGCTACAGTCCTAATGAAAAACTGTTTTTT.

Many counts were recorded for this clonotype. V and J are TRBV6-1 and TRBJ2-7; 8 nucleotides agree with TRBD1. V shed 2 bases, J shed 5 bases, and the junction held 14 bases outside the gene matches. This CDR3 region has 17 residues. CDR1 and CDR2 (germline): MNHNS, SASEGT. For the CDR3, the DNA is TGTGCCAGCAGTGAACAGGACAGGGAGCCCCCACTAGACGAGCAGTACTTC. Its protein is CASSEQDREPPLDEQYF.

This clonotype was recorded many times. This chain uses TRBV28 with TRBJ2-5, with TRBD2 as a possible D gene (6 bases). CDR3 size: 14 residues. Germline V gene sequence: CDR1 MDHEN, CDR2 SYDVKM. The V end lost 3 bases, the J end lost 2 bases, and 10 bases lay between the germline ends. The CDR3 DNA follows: TGTGCCAGCAGTTTTGGGGGGAGACAAGAGACCCAGTACTTC. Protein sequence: CASSFGGRQETQYF.

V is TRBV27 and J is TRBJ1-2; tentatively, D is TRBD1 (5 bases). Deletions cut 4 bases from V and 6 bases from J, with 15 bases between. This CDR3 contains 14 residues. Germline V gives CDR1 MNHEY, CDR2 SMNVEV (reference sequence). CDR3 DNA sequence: TGTGCCAGCAGTTCACAGGTGTTGGGCGATGGCTACACCTTC. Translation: CASSSQVLGDGYTF.

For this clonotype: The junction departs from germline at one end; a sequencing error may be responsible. In DNA form, the CDR3 reads TGTGCCAGCAGCTGGGGGAGGAATCGGCCCCAGCATTTT. This gives the protein CASSWGRNRPQHF. The chain joins TRBV5-6 to TRBJ1-5; tentatively, D is TRBD1 (5 bases). The CDR3 extends over 13 amino acids. The germline CDR1 and CDR2 sequences are SGHDT and YYEEEE.

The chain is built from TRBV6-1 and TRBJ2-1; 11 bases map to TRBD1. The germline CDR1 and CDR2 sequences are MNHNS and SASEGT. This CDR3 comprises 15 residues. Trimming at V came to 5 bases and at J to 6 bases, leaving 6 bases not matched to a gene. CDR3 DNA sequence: TGTGCCAGCAGTTCCGGCGGGACAGGGGGCAATGAGCAGTTCTTC. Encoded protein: CASSSGGTGGNEQFF.

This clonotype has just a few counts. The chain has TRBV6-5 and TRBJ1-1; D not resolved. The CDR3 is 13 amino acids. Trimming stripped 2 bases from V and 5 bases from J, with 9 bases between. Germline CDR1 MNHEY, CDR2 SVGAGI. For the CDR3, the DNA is TGTGCCAGCAGTTACAGGGCGGGGACTGAAGCTTTCTTT. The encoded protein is CASSYRAGTEAFF.

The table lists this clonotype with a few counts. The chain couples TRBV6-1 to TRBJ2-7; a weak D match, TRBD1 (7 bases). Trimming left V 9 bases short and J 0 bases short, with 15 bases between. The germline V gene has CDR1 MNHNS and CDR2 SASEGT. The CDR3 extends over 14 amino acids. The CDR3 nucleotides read TGTGCCAGTAATCCGCGGGACAGCTCCTACGAGCAGTACTTC. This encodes CASNPRDSSYEQYF.

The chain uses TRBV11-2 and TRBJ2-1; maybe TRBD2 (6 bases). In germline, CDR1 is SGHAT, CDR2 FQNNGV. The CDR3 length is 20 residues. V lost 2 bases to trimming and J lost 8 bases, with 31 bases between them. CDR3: CASSLSHQNNILGLPHEQFF. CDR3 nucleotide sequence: TGTGCCAGCAGCTTAAGTCACCAGAATAATATTTTGGGACTCCCCCATGAGCAGTTCTTC.

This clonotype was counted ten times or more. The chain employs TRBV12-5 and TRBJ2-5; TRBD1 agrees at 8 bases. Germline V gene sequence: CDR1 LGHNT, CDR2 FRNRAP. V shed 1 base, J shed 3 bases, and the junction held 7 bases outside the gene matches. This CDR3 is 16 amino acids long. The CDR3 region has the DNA TGTGCTAGTGGTTTGGCAACGGGACAGGTAGAAGAGACCCAGTACTTC. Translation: CASGLATGQVEETQYF.

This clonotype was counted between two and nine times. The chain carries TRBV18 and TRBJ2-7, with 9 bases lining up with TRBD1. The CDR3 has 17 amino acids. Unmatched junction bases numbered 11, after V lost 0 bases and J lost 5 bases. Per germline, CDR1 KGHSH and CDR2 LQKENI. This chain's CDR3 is CASSPPRGQGSFNEQYF. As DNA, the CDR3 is TGTGCCAGCTCACCACCTAGGGGACAGGGAAGTTTCAACGAGCAGTACTTC. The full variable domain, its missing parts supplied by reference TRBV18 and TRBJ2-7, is NAGVMQNPRHLVRRRGQEARLRCSPMKGHSHVYWYRQLPEEGLKFMVYLQKENIIDESGMPKERFSAEFPKEGPSILRIQQVVRGDSAAYFCASSPPRGQGSFNEQYFGPGTRLTVT.

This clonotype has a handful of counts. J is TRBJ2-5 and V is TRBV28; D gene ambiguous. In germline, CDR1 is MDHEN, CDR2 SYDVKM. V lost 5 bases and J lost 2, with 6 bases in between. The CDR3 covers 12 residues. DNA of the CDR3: TGTGCCAGCAGTAGACCGCAAGAGACCCAGTACTTC. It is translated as CASSRPQETQYF.

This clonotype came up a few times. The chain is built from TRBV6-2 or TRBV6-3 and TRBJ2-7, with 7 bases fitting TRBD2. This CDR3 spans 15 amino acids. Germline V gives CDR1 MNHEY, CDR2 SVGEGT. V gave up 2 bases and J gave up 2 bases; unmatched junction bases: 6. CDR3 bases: TGTGCCAGCAGTTACCGGCGCGGGAGCACCTACGAGCAGTACTTC. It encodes CASSYRRGSTYEQYF.

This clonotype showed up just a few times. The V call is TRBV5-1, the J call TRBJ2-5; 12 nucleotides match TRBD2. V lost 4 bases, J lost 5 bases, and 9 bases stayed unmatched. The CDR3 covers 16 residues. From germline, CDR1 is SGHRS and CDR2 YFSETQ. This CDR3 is CASSPGLAGPRETQYF. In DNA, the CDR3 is TGCGCCAGCAGCCCGGGACTAGCGGGCCCGAGGGAGACCCAGTACTTC.

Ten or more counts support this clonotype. CDR3: CASTSDTSSYNEQFF. Here the CDR3 DNA reads TGTGCCAGCACCTCGGACACGAGCTCCTACAATGAGCAGTTCTTC. This sequence joins TRBV6-1 and TRBJ2-1, with a weak D call TRBD1 (5 bases). The CDR3 extends over 15 amino acids. CDR1 and CDR2 (germline): MNHNS, SASEGT. V dropped 7 bases and J dropped 0 bases, with 13 bases sitting between them.

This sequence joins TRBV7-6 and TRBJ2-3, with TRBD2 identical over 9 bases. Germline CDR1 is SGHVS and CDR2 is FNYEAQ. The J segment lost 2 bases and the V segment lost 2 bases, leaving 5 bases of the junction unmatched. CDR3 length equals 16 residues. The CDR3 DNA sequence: TGTGCCAGCAGCTTAACCCCGGGACTAGCCACAGATACGCAGTATTTT. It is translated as CASSLTPGLATDTQYF.

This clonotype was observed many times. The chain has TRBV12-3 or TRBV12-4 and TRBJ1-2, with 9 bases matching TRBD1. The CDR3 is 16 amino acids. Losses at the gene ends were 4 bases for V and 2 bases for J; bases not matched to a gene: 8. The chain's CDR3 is CASSSGRGTGNYGYTF. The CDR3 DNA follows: TGTGCCAGCAGTTCCGGCCGAGGGACAGGGAACTATGGCTACACCTTC.

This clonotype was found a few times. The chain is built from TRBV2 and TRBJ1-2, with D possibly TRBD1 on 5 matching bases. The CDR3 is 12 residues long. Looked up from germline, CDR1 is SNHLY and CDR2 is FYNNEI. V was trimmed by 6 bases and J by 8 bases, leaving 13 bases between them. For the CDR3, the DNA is TGTGCCAGCAGCCAGGACACTTGGGGCTACACCTTC. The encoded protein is CASSQDTWGYTF. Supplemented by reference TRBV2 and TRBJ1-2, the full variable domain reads EPEVTQTPSHQVTQMGQEVILRCVPISNHLYFYWYRQILGQKVEFLVSFYNNEISEKSEIFDDQFSVERPDGSNFTLKIRSTKLEDSAMYFCASSQDTWGYTFGSGTRLTVV.

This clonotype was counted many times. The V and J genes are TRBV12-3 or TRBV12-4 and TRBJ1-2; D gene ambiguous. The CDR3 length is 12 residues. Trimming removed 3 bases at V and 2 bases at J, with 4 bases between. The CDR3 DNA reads TGTGCCAGCAGTTTCCAAAACTATGGCTACACCTTC. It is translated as CASSFQNYGYTF.